The 19 T cell receptor beta chains below all came from one sample that was sequenced in a study of OX40 agonist ivuxolimab in advanced cancers. TCRdb's table, derived via immunoSEQ multiplex PCR, lists solely in-frame clones and lacks some. The repertoire holds about 85,000 clones, with about 86% as singletons. The specimen comprised CD4+ or CD8+ T cells sorted from blood, sampled in a trial of the OX40 agonist ivuxolimab. These receptors were obtained from an adult with an advanced solid tumor such as melanoma, head and neck, liver or kidney cancer.

The chain joins TRBV15 to TRBJ1-2; D unclear. Trimming took 0 bases from V and 7 from J, leaving 15 bases between them. Germline V gives CDR1 LNHNV, CDR2 YYDKDF (reference sequence). The CDR3 sequence is 15 residues long. In DNA, the CDR3 is TGTGCCACCAGCAGAGATTATCAGCCGGAGGTTGGCTACACCTTC. Protein: CATSRDYQPEVGYTF.

The chain is built from TRBV28 and TRBJ2-2; 10 nucleotides match TRBD2. With V trimmed by 6 bases and J by 4 bases, 14 bases remained unmatched. Germline V lookup: CDR1 MDHEN, CDR2 SYDVKM. The CDR3 spans 18 residues. CDR3 sequence: CASSSSPLAGEFTGELFF. For the CDR3, the DNA is TGTGCCAGCAGCTCCTCACCGCTAGCGGGAGAGTTCACCGGGGAGCTGTTTTTT.

This clone was counted a single time. The V gene is TRBV5-4, the J gene TRBJ1-1, with 10 positions matching TRBD1. CDR1 SGHNT and CDR2 YYREEE come from the germline V gene (reference sequence). The CDR3 consists of 14 residues. V was clipped by 4 bases and J by 5 bases; unmatched bases: 5. CDR3 sequence: CASSRPGQGTEAFF. In DNA, the CDR3 is TGTGCCAGCAGCAGACCGGGACAGGGGACTGAAGCTTTCTTT.

V gene TRBV28 combines with J gene TRBJ2-3, with 7 nucleotides matching TRBD2. The CDR3 totals 17 residues. Germline trimming cut 5 bases from V and 1 base from J; bases unmatched to any gene: 12. In germline, CDR1 is MDHEN, CDR2 SYDVKM. As DNA, the CDR3 is TGTGCCAGCAGTCCTGGGGGGGGTGCGGGCGGCACAGATACGCAGTATTTT. Protein sequence: CASSPGGGAGGTDTQYF.

The chain has TRBV18 and TRBJ1-2, with D perhaps matching TRBD1 (5 bases). The V gene's germline CDR1 is KGHSH and CDR2 LQKENI. Trimming stripped 2 bases from V and 1 base from J, with 11 bases between. CDR3 size: 15 residues. The CDR3 sequence is CASSPGTDDNYGYTF. CDR3 sequence (DNA): TGTGCCAGCTCACCAGGGACGGACGATAACTATGGCTACACCTTC.

V gene TRBV7-9 combines with J gene TRBJ2-7; D unclear. From germline, CDR1 is SEHNR and CDR2 FQNEAQ (reference sequence). V lost 5 bases to trimming and J lost 3 bases, with 23 bases between them. The CDR3 loop spans 17 amino acids. The CDR3 is CASSAVPRGSRNYEQYF. In DNA, the CDR3 is TGTGCCAGCAGCGCTGTCCCCCGTGGTAGCAGAAACTACGAGCAGTACTTC.

The chain joins TRBV18 to TRBJ2-1; D is undetermined. The CDR3 runs 11 residues. Germline V gene lookup returns CDR1 KGHSH and CDR2 LQKENI. Trimming removed 3 bases at V and 5 bases at J, with 2 bases between. The CDR3 DNA follows: TGTGCCAGCTCACCCCACAATGAGCAGTTCTTC. It encodes CASSPHNEQFF.

This clone was recorded only once. This sequence joins TRBV4-2 and TRBJ1-1; TRBD1 agrees at 10 bases. Germline trimming cut 4 bases from V and 4 bases from J; bases unmatched to any gene: 12. Germline V CDR1 and CDR2: LGHNA, YNFKEQ. The CDR3 covers 17 residues. The CDR3 sequence is CASSLPPRGQGFTEAFF. The CDR3 DNA follows: TGTGCCAGCAGCCTCCCTCCCCGGGGACAGGGGTTCACTGAAGCTTTCTTT.

The rearrangement links TRBV6-6 to TRBJ2-7; 10 nucleotides line up with TRBD1. Losses at the gene ends were 6 bases for V and 6 bases for J; bases not matched to a gene: 11. The CDR3 contains 15 residues. The germline V gene has CDR1 MNHNY and CDR2 SVGAGI (reference sequence). The CDR3 protein is CASRVRDRGGLEQYF. CDR3 bases: TGTGCCAGCAGGGTTCGGGACAGGGGAGGGCTCGAGCAGTACTTC.

This clone was seen only once. The rearrangement uses TRBV7-9 and TRBJ1-4; the match to TRBD1 covers 11 bases. The V and J ends lost 1 base and 5 bases, in that order; junction bases with no gene match: 0. Germline V gene sequence: CDR1 SEHNR, CDR2 FQNEAQ (reference sequence). The length of the CDR3 is 15 residues. The CDR3 region is CASSLGTGGNEKLFF. In nucleotides, the CDR3 is TGTGCCAGCAGCTTAGGGACAGGGGGCAATGAAAAACTGTTTTTT. Based on the CDR3 plus reference TRBV7-9 and TRBJ1-4, the full variable domain is DTGVSQNPRHKITKRGQNVTFRCDPISEHNRLYWYRQTLGQGPEFLTYFQNEAQLEKSRLLSDRFSAERPKGSFSTLEIQRTEQGDSAMYLCASSLGTGGNEKLFFGSGTQLSVL.

This clone has just a few counts. V and J are TRBV28 and TRBJ2-7; no reliable D call. The CDR3 sequence is 13 residues long. Trimming pared 6 bases from V and 0 bases from J, leaving 9 bases between. Per germline, CDR1 MDHEN and CDR2 SYDVKM. The CDR3: CASRNPSSYEQYV. The CDR3 DNA is TGTGCCAGCAGAAACCCGAGCTCCTACGAGCAGTACGTC.

This chain joins TRBV20-1 and TRBJ2-5, with D uncertain. The CDR3 runs to 9 residues. Germline values: CDR1 DFQATT, CDR2 SNEGSKA (reference sequence). The CDR3 spells CRLGETQYF. The CDR3 DNA reads as TGCAGGTTGGGAGAGACCCAGTACTTC.

The chain employs TRBV5-8 and TRBJ2-7; D call uncertain. Germline-derived CDR1 and CDR2 are SGHTS and YDEGEE. The V end lost 0 bases, the J end lost 1 base, and 2 bases lay between the germline ends. The CDR3 spans 12 residues. The CDR3, as DNA: TGTGCCAGCAGCTTGGAATCCTACGAGCAGTACGTC. The encoded protein is CASSLESYEQYV.

Here the CDR3 DNA reads TGCGCCAGCAGCTGGGGACATCCAAACACTGAAGCTTTCTTT. It translates to CASSWGHPNTEAFF. This chain uses TRBV5-1 with TRBJ1-1; possibly TRBD1 for D (6 bases). The CDR3 contains 14 residues. CDR1 and CDR2 (germline): SGHRS, YFSETQ. Deletions cut 3 bases from V and 2 bases from J, with 11 bases between.

CDR3 coding DNA: TGTGCCAGCAGTTTCCCCGGGACAGGGGGCCGAGAAAAACTGTTTTTT. Translated, it gives CASSFPGTGGREKLFF. The rearrangement links TRBV28 to TRBJ1-4; TRBD1 matches 12 bases. After removal of 3 bases from V and 8 bases from J, the junction contained 7 bases not matched to a gene. Germline V lookup: CDR1 MDHEN, CDR2 SYDVKM. CDR3 length: 16 amino acids.

The rearrangement uses TRBV11-2 and TRBJ1-1; D is ambiguous. Looked up from germline, CDR1 is SGHAT and CDR2 is FQNNGV. Trimming removed 3 bases at V and 6 bases at J, with 14 bases between. The CDR3 is 14 amino acids. Here the CDR3 reads CASSFRRGLAEAFF. CDR3 in DNA: TGTGCCAGCAGCTTCAGGCGCGGACTCGCTGAAGCTTTCTTT.

The genes are TRBV27 and TRBJ2-2; the D is unclear. From germline, CDR1 is MNHEY and CDR2 SMNVEV (reference sequence). This CDR3 is built from 11 residues. V lost 6 bases to trimming and J lost 5 bases, with 4 bases between them. CDR3: CASRSTGELFF. In DNA form, the CDR3 reads TGTGCCAGCAGAAGTACCGGGGAGCTGTTTTTT.

The gene calls are TRBV5-4 and TRBJ2-2; no reliable D call. The CDR3 has 12 residues. Trimming stripped 4 bases from V and 5 bases from J, with 6 bases between. CDR1 is SGHNT, CDR2 YYREEE, per germline (reference sequence). In nucleotides, the CDR3 is TGTGCCAGCAGCCCACGGACCGGGGAGCTGTTTTTT. Amino acid sequence: CASSPRTGELFF.

This clone occurred once. The chain uses TRBV18 and TRBJ2-7, with D unclear. Germline-derived CDR1 and CDR2 are KGHSH and LQKENI. V shed 6 bases and J shed 2 bases, with 14 bases lying between them. This CDR3 spans 14 amino acids. CDR3 residues: CASSPSPETYEQYF. As DNA, the CDR3 is TGTGCCAGCTCCCCATCCCCAGAAACCTACGAGCAGTACTTC.